What follows are 10 T cell receptor beta chains derived from one specimen sequenced in a study of T cell responses to AZD1222 COVID-19 vaccine. Profiled with immunoSEQ multiplex PCR; TCRdb holds only in-frame clones, not every one. Among about 82,000 clones listed, 83% were seen once. Here the sequenced sample was peripheral blood, taken 28 days after the second AZD1222 dose. These receptors came from an adult who received the AZD1222 COVID-19 vaccine.

This rearrangement joins TRBV28 to TRBJ2-1; D remains unclear. V was pared by 4 bases and J by 0 bases, with 10 bases between. The CDR3 contains 15 residues. CDR1 and CDR2 (germline): MDHEN, SYDVKM. CDR3 region: CASSSPSPSYNEQFF. DNA of the CDR3: TGTGCCAGCAGTTCCCCCAGCCCCTCCTACAATGAGCAGTTCTTC.

The chain employs TRBV27 and TRBJ1-1; weak D call: TRBD1 (6 bases). V gave up 8 bases and J gave up 1 base, with 14 bases separating them. There are 14 residues in the CDR3. The germline CDR1 and CDR2 sequences are MNHEY and SMNVEV (reference sequence). CDR3 sequence reads: CASHKGGRNTEAFF. CDR3 DNA: TGTGCCAGCCATAAGGGGGGGCGGAACACTGAAGCTTTCTTT.

V is TRBV19 and J is TRBJ2-3, with 9 bases matching TRBD2. The CDR3 spans 18 residues. With 6 bases clipped from V and 0 bases from J, the junction kept 13 bases outside the gene matches. Germline lookup yields CDR1 LNHDA and CDR2 SQIVND (reference sequence). The CDR3 region has the DNA TGTGCCAGTAGCAGAGCGGGAGGACTACGAACTAGCACAGATACGCAGTATTTT. Translated: CASSRAGGLRTSTDTQYF.

This clone was detected only once. Here the CDR3 DNA reads TGTGCCAGCAGTGAACCCCGGACTAGCGAAGAGCAGTTCTTC. Residues: CASSEPRTSEEQFF. The rearrangement links TRBV9 to TRBJ2-1, with TRBD2 matching over 9 bases. The CDR3 runs to 14 residues. J was trimmed by 10 bases and V by 5 bases; bases with no gene match: 10. Germline V gene data show CDR1 as SGDLS and CDR2 as YYNGEE.

This chain connects TRBV4-3 to TRBJ1-2; D is possibly TRBD1 (5 bases). Per the germline V gene, CDR1 is LGHNA and CDR2 is YSLEER. This CDR3 spans 13 amino acids. The V end lost 4 bases, the J end lost 4 bases, and 10 bases lay between the germline ends. The CDR3 coding sequence is TGCGCCAGCAGCCCTCAGGGTGGCTATGGCTACACCTTC. Translation gives CASSPQGGYGYTF.

This chain links TRBV28 with TRBJ2-1; TRBD1 is a possible D gene (6 bases). The CDR3 consists of 14 residues. Germline V CDR1 and CDR2: MDHEN, SYDVKM. Trimming took 6 bases from V and 0 from J, leaving 9 bases between them. The CDR3 reads CASRGQNSYNEQFF. DNA for the CDR3: TGTGCCAGCAGAGGACAGAACTCCTACAATGAGCAGTTCTTC.

J is TRBJ1-1 and V is TRBV18, with D possibly matching TRBD1 (5 bases). CDR1 is KGHSH and CDR2 is LQKENI in the germline V gene. CDR3 length: 15 residues. Deletions cut 2 bases from V and 1 base from J, with 11 bases between. The CDR3 reads CASSPSGTTNTEAFF. In DNA, the CDR3 is TGTGCCAGCTCACCATCGGGGACGACGAACACTGAAGCTTTCTTT.

The rearrangement joins TRBV4-2 to TRBJ1-6, with D uncertain. Germline V gene lookup returns CDR1 LGHNA and CDR2 YNFKEQ. CDR3 length: 16 residues. The V and J ends lost 0 bases and 6 bases respectively, with 12 bases between them. The CDR3 sequence is CASSQDFRSGNSPLHF. The CDR3 bases are TGTGCCAGCAGCCAAGATTTCCGCTCGGGTAATTCACCCCTCCACTTT.

This clone was seen only once. This CDR3 reads CASSPQSGTSGYNEQFF. The CDR3 DNA follows: TGTGCCAGCAGCCCCCAGTCGGGGACTAGCGGGTACAATGAGCAGTTCTTC. This chain connects TRBV7-3 to TRBJ2-1; the match to TRBD2 covers 12 bases. The CDR3 is 17 amino acids. After removal of 5 bases from V and 4 bases from J, the junction contained 9 bases not matched to a gene. Per the germline V gene, CDR1 is SGHTA and CDR2 is FQGTGA.

V gene TRBV30 combines with J gene TRBJ2-1, with a possible D match to TRBD2 (6 bases). The CDR3 loop spans 15 amino acids. CDR1 and CDR2 (germline): GTSNPN, SVGIG (reference sequence). The germline V and J ends were trimmed by 0 bases and 7 bases, with 16 bases remaining between them. CDR3 sequence (DNA): TGTGCCTGGAGTGTTCGGCTAGCGACTAGGAATGAGCAGTTCTTC. It is translated as CAWSVRLATRNEQFF.